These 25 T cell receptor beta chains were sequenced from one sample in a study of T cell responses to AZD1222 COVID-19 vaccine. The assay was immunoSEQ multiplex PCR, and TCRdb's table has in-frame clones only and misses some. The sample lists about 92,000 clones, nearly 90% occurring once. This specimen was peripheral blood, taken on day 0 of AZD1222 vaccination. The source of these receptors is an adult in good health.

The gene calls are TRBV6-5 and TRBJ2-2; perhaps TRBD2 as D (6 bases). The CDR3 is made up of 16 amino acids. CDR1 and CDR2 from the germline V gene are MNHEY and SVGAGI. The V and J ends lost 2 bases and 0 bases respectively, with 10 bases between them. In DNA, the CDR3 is TGTGCCAGCAGTTACCTCGGGACTTCGAACACCGGGGAGCTGTTTTTT. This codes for CASSYLGTSNTGELFF.

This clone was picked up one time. This chain's CDR3 is CASSEITGLGKSGANVLTF. CDR3 sequence (DNA): TGTGCCAGCAGTGAAATTACAGGGTTGGGCAAATCTGGGGCCAACGTCCTGACTTTC. The rearrangement uses TRBV6-1 and TRBJ2-6; TRBD1 is a possible D gene (6 bases). The CDR3 totals 19 residues. The germline CDR1 and CDR2 sequences are MNHNS and SASEGT. V was clipped by 2 bases and J by 1 base, with 18 bases between them.

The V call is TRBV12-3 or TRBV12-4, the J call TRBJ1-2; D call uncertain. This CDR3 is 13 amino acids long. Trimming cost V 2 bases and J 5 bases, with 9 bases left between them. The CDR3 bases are TGTGCCAGCAGTTTATCTTCCGGGTATGGCTACACCTTC. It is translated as CASSLSSGYGYTF.

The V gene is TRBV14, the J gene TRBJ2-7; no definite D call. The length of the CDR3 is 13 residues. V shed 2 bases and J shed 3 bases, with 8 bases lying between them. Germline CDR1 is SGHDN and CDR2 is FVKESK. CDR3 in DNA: TGTGCCAGCAGCCAAACACGAGTCTACGAGCAGTACTTC. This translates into CASSQTRVYEQYF.

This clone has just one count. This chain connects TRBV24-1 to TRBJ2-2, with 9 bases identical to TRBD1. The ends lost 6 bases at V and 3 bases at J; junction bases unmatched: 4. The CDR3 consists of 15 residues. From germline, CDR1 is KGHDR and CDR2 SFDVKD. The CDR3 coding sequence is TGTGCCACCAGTTACAGGGGGCGCGACACCGGGGAGCTGTTTTTT. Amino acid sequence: CATSYRGRDTGELFF.

This chain's CDR3 is CASSPPPGQGAHEQYF. The CDR3, as DNA: TGTGCCAGCAGCCCTCCTCCGGGACAGGGGGCCCACGAGCAGTACTTC. This chain links TRBV11-3 with TRBJ2-7; 12 nucleotides align to TRBD1. The CDR3 runs 16 residues. Per the germline V gene, CDR1 is SGHNT and CDR2 is YENEEA. Trimming cost V 5 bases and J 5 bases; bases outside gene matches: 10.

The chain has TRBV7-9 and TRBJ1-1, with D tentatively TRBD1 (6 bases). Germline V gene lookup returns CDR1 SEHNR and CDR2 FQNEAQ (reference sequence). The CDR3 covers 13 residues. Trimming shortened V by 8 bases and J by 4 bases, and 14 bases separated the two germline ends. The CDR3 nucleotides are TGTGCCAGCGACACAGGGTCTGGCACTGAAGCTTTCTTT. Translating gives CASDTGSGTEAFF.

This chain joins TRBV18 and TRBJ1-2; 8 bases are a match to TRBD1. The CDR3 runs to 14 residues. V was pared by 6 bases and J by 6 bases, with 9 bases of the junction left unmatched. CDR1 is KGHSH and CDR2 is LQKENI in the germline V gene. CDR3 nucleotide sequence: TGTGCCAGCTCCCCAGGACAGGGTCTACATGGCTACACCTTC. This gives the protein CASSPGQGLHGYTF.

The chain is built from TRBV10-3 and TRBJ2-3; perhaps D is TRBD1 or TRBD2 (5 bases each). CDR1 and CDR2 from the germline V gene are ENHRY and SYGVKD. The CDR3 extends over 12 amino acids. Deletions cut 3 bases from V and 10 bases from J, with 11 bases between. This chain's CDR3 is CAISDGGKAQYF. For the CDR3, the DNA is TGTGCCATCAGTGATGGGGGTAAGGCGCAGTATTTT.

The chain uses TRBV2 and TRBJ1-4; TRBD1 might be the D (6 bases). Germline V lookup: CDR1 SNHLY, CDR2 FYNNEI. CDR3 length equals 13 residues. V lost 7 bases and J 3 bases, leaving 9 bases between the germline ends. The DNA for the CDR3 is TGTGCCAGCATTAGACAGGCTAATGAAAAACTGTTTTTT. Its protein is CASIRQANEKLFF.

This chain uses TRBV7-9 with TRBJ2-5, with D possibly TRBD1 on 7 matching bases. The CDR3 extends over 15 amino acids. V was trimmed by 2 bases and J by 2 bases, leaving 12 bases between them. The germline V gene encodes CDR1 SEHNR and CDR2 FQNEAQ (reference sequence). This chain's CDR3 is CASSLKGGQQETQYF. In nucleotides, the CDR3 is TGTGCCAGCAGCTTAAAGGGGGGACAGCAAGAGACCCAGTACTTC. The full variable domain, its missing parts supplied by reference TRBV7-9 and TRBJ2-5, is DTGVSQNPRHKITKRGQNVTFRCDPISEHNRLYWYRQTLGQGPEFLTYFQNEAQLEKSRLLSDRFSAERPKGSFSTLEIQRTEQGDSAMYLCASSLKGGQQETQYFGPGTRLLVL.

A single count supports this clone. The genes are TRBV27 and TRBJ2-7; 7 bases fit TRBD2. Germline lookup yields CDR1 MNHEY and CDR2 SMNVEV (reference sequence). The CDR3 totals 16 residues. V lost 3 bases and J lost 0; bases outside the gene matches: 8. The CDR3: CASSFIGGRASYEQYF. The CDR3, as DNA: TGTGCCAGCAGTTTTATTGGGGGGAGGGCCTCCTACGAGCAGTACTTC.

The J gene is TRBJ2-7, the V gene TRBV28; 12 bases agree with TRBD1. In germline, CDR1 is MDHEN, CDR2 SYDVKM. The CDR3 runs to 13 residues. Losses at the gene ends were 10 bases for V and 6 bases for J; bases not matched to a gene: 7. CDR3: CAIMGQGAREQYF. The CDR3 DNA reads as TGTGCCATCATGGGACAGGGGGCGCGCGAGCAGTACTTC.

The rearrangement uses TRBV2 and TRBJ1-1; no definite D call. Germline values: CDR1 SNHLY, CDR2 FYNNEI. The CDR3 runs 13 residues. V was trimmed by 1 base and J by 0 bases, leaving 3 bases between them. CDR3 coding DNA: TGTGCCAGCAGTGAAGGGGTGAACACTGAAGCTTTCTTT. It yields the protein CASSEGVNTEAFF.

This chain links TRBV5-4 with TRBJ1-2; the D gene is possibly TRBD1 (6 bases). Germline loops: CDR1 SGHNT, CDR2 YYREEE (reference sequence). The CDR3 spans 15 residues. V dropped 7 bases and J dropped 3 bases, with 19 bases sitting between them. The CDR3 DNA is TGTGCCAGCGGGAAGGGGGGGGCAGTGGACTATGGCTACACCTTC. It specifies CASGKGGAVDYGYTF.

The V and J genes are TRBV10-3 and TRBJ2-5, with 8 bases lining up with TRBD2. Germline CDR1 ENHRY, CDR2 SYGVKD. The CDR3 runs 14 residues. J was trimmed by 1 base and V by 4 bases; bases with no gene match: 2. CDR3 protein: CAISGSGSQETQYF. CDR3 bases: TGTGCCATCAGTGGGAGCGGGAGCCAAGAGACCCAGTACTTC.

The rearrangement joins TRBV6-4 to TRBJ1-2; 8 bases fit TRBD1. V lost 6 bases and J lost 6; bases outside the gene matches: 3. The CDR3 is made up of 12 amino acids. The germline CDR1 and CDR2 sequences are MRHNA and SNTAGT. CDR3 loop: CASSDRGHGYTF. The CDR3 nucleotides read TGTGCCAGCAGCGACAGGGGTCATGGCTACACCTTC.

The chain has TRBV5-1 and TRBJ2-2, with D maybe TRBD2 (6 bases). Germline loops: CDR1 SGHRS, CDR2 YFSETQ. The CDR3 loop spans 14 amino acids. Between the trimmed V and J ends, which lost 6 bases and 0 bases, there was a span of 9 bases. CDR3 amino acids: CASNGGANTGELFF. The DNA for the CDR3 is TGCGCCAGCAATGGAGGGGCGAACACCGGGGAGCTGTTTTTT.

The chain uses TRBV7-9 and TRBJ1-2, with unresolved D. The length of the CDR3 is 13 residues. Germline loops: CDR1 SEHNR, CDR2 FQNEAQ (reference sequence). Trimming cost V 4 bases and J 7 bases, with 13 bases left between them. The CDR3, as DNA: TGTGCCAGCAGCTCTCAGACGGACTTTGGCTACACCTTC. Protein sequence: CASSSQTDFGYTF.

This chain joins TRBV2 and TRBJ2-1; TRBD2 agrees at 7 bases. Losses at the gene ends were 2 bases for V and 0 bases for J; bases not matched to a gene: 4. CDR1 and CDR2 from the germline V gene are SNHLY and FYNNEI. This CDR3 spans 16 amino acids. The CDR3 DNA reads TGTGCCAGCAGTGAAACTGGCGGGAGCTCCTACAATGAGCAGTTCTTC. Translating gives CASSETGGSSYNEQFF. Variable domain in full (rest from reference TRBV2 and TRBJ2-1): EPEVTQTPSHQVTQMGQEVILRCVPISNHLYFYWYRQILGQKVEFLVSFYNNEISEKSEIFDDQFSVERPDGSNFTLKIRSTKLEDSAMYFCASSETGGSSYNEQFFGPGTRLTVL.

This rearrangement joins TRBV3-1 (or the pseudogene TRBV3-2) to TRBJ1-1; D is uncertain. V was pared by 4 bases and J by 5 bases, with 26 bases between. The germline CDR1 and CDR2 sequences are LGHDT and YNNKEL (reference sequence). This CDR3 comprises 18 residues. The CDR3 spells CASSLLPTGGTPWTEAFF. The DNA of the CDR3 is TGTGCCAGCAGCCTATTACCTACTGGAGGCACACCATGGACTGAAGCTTTCTTT.

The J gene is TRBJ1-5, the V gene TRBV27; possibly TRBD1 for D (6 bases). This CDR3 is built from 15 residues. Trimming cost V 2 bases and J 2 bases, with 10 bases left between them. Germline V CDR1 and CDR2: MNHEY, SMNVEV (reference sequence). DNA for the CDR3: TGTGCCAGCAGTTTAGGTTCAGGGGGCAATCAGCCCCAGCATTTT. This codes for CASSLGSGGNQPQHF.

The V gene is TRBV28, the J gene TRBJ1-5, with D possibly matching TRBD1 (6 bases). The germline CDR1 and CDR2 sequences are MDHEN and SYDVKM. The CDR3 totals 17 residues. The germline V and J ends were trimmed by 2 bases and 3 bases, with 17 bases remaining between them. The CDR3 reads CASSLGWTVTPNQPQHF. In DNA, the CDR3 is TGTGCCAGCAGTTTAGGATGGACAGTTACCCCCAATCAGCCCCAGCATTTT.

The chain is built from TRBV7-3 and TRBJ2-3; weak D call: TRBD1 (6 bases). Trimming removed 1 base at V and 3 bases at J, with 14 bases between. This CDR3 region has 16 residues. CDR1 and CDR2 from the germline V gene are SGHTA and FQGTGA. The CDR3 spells CASSLISGERTDTQYF. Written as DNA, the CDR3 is TGTGCCAGCAGCTTAATCTCAGGGGAACGGACAGATACGCAGTATTTT. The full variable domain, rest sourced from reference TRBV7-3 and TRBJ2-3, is GAGVSQTPSNKVTEKGKYVELRCDPISGHTALYWYRQSLGQGPEFLIYFQGTGAADDSGLPNDRFFAVRPEGSVSTLKIQRTERGDSAVYLCASSLISGERTDTQYFGPGTRLTVL.

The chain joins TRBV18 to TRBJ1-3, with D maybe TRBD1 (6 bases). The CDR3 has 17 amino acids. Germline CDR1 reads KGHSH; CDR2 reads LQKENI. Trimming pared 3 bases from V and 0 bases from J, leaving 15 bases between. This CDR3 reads CASSPTPGGSSGNTIYF. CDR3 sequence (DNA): TGTGCCAGCTCACCTACTCCCGGGGGCAGCTCTGGAAACACCATATATTTT.